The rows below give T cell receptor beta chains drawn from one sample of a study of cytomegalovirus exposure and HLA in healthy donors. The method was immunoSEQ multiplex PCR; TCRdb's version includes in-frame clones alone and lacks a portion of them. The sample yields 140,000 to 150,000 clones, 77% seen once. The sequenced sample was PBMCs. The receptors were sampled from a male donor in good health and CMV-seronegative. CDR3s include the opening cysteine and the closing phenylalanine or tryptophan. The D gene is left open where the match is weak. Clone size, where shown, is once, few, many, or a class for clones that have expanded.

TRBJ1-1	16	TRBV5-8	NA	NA	TGTGCCAGCAGCTTGATTTCCGGACTGCAGAACACTGAAGCTTTCTTT	CASSLISGLQNTEAFF
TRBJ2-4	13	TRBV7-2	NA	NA	TGTGCCAGCAGAACGGTAGCCAAAAACATTCAGTACTTC	CASRTVAKNIQYF
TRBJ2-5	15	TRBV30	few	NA	TGTGCCTGGAGTTACCGGACTAGGGGGAAAGAGACCCAGTACTTC	CAWSYRTRGKETQYF
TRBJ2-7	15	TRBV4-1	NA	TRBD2	TGCGCCAGCAGCCATGATAGCGGGAGGGTAGGGGAGCAGTACTTC	CASSHDSGRVGEQYF
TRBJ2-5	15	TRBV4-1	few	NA	TGCGCCAGCAGCCCGCGAGGACTCGAGGCGGAGACCCAGTACTTC	CASSPRGLEAETQYF
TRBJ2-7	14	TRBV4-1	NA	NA	TGCGCCAGCAGCCAAGGGGGCAGCTCCTACGAGCAGTACTTC	CASSQGGSSYEQYF
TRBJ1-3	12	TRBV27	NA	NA	TGTGCCTCAACAGTTTCTGGAAACACCATATATTTT	CASTVSGNTIYF
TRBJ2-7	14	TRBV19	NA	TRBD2	TGTGCCAGTAGCACAATAGCGGGAGGGTACGAGCAGTACTTC	CASSTIAGGYEQYF
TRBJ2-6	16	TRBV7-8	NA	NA	TGTGCCAGCAGCTTAGCTTCGGGGAACGGGGCCAACGTCCTGACTTTC	CASSLASGNGANVLTF
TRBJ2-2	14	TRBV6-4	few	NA	TGTGCCAGCAGTGTCCGCGTGCGTTCCGGGGAGCTGTTTTTT	CASSVRVRSGELFF
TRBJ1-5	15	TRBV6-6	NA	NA	TGTGCCAGCAGTTACTTGGCAGGGATTGGTCAGCCCCAGCATTTT	CASSYLAGIGQPQHF
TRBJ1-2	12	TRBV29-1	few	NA	TGCAGCGCCGCCGGGGAGGGCTATGGCTACACCTTC	CSAAGEGYGYTF
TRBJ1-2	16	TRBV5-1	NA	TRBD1	TGCGCCAGCAGCTCCCAAGTTACGACAGGGAGGCATGGCTACACCTTC	CASSSQVTTGRHGYTF
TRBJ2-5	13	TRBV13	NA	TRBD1	TGTGCCAGCAGTCTCAGGGGGCGAGAGACCCAGTACTTC	CASSLRGRETQYF
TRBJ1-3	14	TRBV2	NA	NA	TGTGCCAGCGCACTTGCGGGATTGGGAAACACCATATATTTT	CASALAGLGNTIYF
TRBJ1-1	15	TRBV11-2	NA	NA	TGTGCCAGCAGCTTAGCCGGTGGCAGGGGAACTGAAGCTTTCTTT	CASSLAGGRGTEAFF
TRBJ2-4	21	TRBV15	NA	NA	TGTGCCACCAGCAGAGGGGATATGAGGGTGTCGATGATACTAGCCAAAAACATTCAGTACTTC	CATSRGDMRVSMILAKNIQYF
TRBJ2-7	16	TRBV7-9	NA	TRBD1	TGTTCCAGCAGCTTACTAGGGAGGACAGGGTCCCACGAGCAGTACTTC	CSSSLLGRTGSHEQYF
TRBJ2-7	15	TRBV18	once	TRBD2	TGTGCCAGCTCACCAGAGGGACTAGCGGACCACGAGCAGTACTTC	CASSPEGLADHEQYF
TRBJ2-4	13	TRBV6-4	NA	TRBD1	TGTGCCAGCAGCCCAGGACAGGGAACCATTCAGTACTTC	CASSPGQGTIQYF
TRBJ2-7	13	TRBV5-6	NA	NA	TGTGCCAGCAGCTTGGTACTTAGCAACGAGCAGTACTTC	CASSLVLSNEQYF
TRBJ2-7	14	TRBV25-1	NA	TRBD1	TGTGCCAGCATGGGACAGGGCCAGACCTACGAGCAGTACTTC	CASMGQGQTYEQYF
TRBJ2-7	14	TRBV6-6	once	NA	TGTGCCAGCAGTACCGGGACAAACCCCTACGAGCAGTACTTC	CASSTGTNPYEQYF
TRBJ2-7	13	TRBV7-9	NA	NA	TGTTCCAGCAGCTCCCCGGAGGAAGACGAGCAGTACTTC	CSSSSPEEDEQYF
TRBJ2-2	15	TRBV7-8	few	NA	TGTGCCAGCAGCCGCTCGGCTAGGGGAACCGGGGAGCTGTTTTTT	CASSRSARGTGELFF
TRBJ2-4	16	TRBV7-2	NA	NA	TGTGCCAGCAGCACGAGCCCCGAGTTAGCCAAAAACATTCAGTACTTC	CASSTSPELAKNIQYF
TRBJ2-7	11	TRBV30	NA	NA	TGTGCCTGGATGTGGGAGAGCGAGCAGTACTTC	CAWMWESEQYF
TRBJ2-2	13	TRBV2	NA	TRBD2	TGTGCCAGCATAGGACTAGCGGGAAGGGAGCTGTTTTTT	CASIGLAGRELFF
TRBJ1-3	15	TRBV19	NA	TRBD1	TGTGCCAGTAGTATTGGCAGGGGGTATGGAAACACCATATATTTT	CASSIGRGYGNTIYF
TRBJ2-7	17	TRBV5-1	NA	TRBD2	TGCGCCAGCAGCTTGGCGCCTCTAGGGGCGGGAGGGGGAGAGCAGTACTTC	CASSLAPLGAGGGEQYF
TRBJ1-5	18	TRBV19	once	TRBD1	TGTGCCAGTAGTAAGGGGGCCCAGACAGGGGATAGCAATCAGCCCCAGCATTTT	CASSKGAQTGDSNQPQHF
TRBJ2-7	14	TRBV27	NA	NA	TGTGCCAGCAGTTCCGGACTGAATACCTACGAGCAGTACTTC	CASSSGLNTYEQYF
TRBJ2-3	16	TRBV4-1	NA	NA	TGCGCCAGCAGCCATCAGGGGGCAGGGAGGGCAGATACGCAGTATTTT	CASSHQGAGRADTQYF
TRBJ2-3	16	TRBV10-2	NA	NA	TGCGCCAGCAAAAAGGGGTGGGACTCTGGCGCAGATACGCAGTATTTT	CASKKGWDSGADTQYF
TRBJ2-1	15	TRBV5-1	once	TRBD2	TGCGCCAGCAGCTTGGCGCTAGCGGCCTACAATGAGCAGTTCTTC	CASSLALAAYNEQFF
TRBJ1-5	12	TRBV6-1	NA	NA	TGTGCCAGCAAGGAAGGGGCTCAGCCCCAGCATTTT	CASKEGAQPQHF
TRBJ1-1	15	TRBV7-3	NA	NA	TGTGCCAGCAGCTTAAGAGGGGAGGTAAGAACTGAAGCTTTCTTT	CASSLRGEVRTEAFF
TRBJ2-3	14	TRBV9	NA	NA	TGTGCCAGCAGCTCCCAGGGACTGGAGGGAACGCAGTATTTT	CASSSQGLEGTQYF
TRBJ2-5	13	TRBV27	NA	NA	TGTGCCAGCAGTCGGGGATTCCAAGAGACCCAGTACTTC	CASSRGFQETQYF